This is a list of T cell receptor beta chains from one sample in a study of regulatory T cells in long-lasting Graves disease. Each CDR3 protein is one row after TCRdb ran MiXCR on the multiplex PCR reads. This sample has roughly 530,000 distinct CDR3 sequences, with about 16% found just once. These records were also assigned to another study, of T cells in Graves' hyperthyroidism and ophthalmopathy.

The source material was peripheral blood mononuclear cells (PBMCs), sampled at new diagnosis, from a patient treated with antithyroid drugs. The receptors here all came from a woman in her forties or fifties with Graves disease. The CDR3 runs from the conserved cysteine through the conserved F or W. The D gene is left open where the match is weak. The listing skips clone size in some rows; elsewhere it reads once, few, many or a size class.

>.|TRBJ2-7|.|TRBV27
TGTGCCAGCAGTTCCCACACCGAGCAGTACTTC
CASSSHTEQYF
>few|TRBJ1-2|.|TRBV3-1
TGTGCCAGCAGCCCTGTTGACAACTATGGCTACACCTTC
CASSPVDNYGYTF
>few|TRBJ1-4|.|TRBV14
TGTGCCAGCAGCCTCTTAGACGAAAAACTGTTTTTT
CASSLLDEKLFF
>few|TRBJ2-7|TRBD1|TRBV7-9
TGTGCCAGCAGCTCCAGGGAATTGGGACAGGGCGACTTC
CASSSRELGQGDF
>.|TRBJ1-1|TRBD1|TRBV7-6
TGTGCCAGCAGCGCATGGACAGGGAACACTGAAGCTTTCTTT
CASSAWTGNTEAFF
>.|TRBJ2-5|.|TRBV7-9
TGTGCCAGCAGCAACAGGTCGGACCAAGAGACCCAGTACTTC
CASSNRSDQETQYF
>many|TRBJ1-5|.|TRBV19
TGTGCCAGTAGTAAGAGGACAGAAAATCAGCCCCAGCATTTT
CASSKRTENQPQHF
>many|TRBJ2-1|.|TRBV28
TGTGCCAGCAGTGCCCAATACGGGGGTCCCTACAATGAGCAGTTCTTC
CASSAQYGGPYNEQFF
>few|TRBJ1-4|.|TRBV6-2/TRBV6-3
TGTGCCAGTCATGGTACTGGTAATGAAAAACTGTTTTTT
CASHGTGNEKLFF
>few|TRBJ2-6|.|TRBV7-3
TGTGCCAGCAGCTTAAGTCGGACCTCTGGGGCCAACGTCCTGACTTTC
CASSLSRTSGANVLTF
>.|TRBJ1-2|.|TRBV28
TGTGCCAGCAGCAACCAGGCGGGGCACTATGGCTACACCTTC
CASSNQAGHYGYTF
>many|TRBJ1-1|TRBD1|TRBV24-1
TGTGCCACCAGTGGGATCGACAGGGATGAAGCTTTCTTT
CATSGIDRDEAFF
>few|TRBJ2-3|.|TRBV6-1
TGTGCCAGCAGTCAACGAGACGACCGGACTAGCACAGATACGCAGTATTTT
CASSQRDDRTSTDTQYF